The 26 T cell receptor beta chains below were found in one sample sequenced in a study of T cells in Graves' hyperthyroidism and ophthalmopathy. Researchers amplified the TCR beta CDR3 regions from RNA transcripts. HTBI primers were employed in a first-round RT-PCR of the TCR CDR3. TCRdb re-derived calls from the multiplex PCR reads in MiXCR, one entry per CDR3 protein. In the table there are 400,000 to 450,000 distinct CDR3 sequences, roughly 14% of which are singletons. The sequenced material came from blood. The receptor source for this set is a man younger than 35 with Graves' ophthalmopathy.

The table lists this clonotype with many counts. The chain uses TRBV3-1 and TRBJ2-5; D remains ambiguous. Germline values: CDR1 LGHDT, CDR2 YNNKEL (reference sequence). V shed 1 base and J shed 5 bases, with 14 bases lying between them. The CDR3 sequence is 15 residues long. Written as DNA, the CDR3 is TGTGCCAGCAGCCAAGGACATGGGGATGTGGAGACCCAGTACTTC. It yields the protein CASSQGHGDVETQYF.

This clonotype was seen ten or more times. The rearrangement uses TRBV19 and TRBJ2-1; 8 bases are a match to TRBD1. Trimming removed 5 bases from V and 4 bases from J; junction bases left unmatched: 10. The CDR3 length is 16 residues. CDR1 and CDR2 (germline): LNHDA, SQIVND (reference sequence). CDR3 amino acids: CASSDLSDRDYNEQFF. CDR3 nucleotide sequence: TGTGCCAGTAGTGACCTATCGGACAGGGATTACAATGAGCAGTTCTTC.

This clonotype appeared many times. CDR3 sequence (DNA): TGTGCCAGCAGCAGGGGTATGAACACTGAAGCTTTCTTT. Its protein is CASSRGMNTEAFF. The J gene is TRBJ1-1, the V gene TRBV11-2, with D maybe TRBD1 (5 bases). The CDR3 length is 13 residues. V lost 5 bases, J lost 0 bases, and 7 bases lay in between. Germline V gene data show CDR1 as SGHAT and CDR2 as FQNNGV.

Ten or more counts support this clonotype. The gene calls are TRBV6-4 and TRBJ1-1; D not resolved. Germline CDR1 is MRHNA and CDR2 is SNTAGT. V lost 5 bases to trimming and J lost 1 base, with 8 bases between them. The CDR3 loop spans 13 amino acids. The chain's CDR3 is CASSPGSNTEAFF. DNA of the CDR3: TGTGCCAGCAGTCCGGGCTCGAACACTGAAGCTTTCTTT.

This clonotype was seen many times. The CDR3 region has the DNA TGTGCCAGCAGGGGGGGTCTTGAGACCCAGTACTTC. It specifies CASRGGLETQYF. This rearrangement joins TRBV7-9 to TRBJ2-5; weak D call: TRBD2 (6 bases). The CDR3 has 12 amino acids. Germline V gene lookup returns CDR1 SEHNR and CDR2 FQNEAQ (reference sequence). The germline V and J ends were trimmed by 6 bases and 5 bases, with 10 bases remaining between them.

This clonotype was detected many times. The chain recombines TRBV7-8 with TRBJ1-2, with D perhaps matching TRBD1 (6 bases). V shed 5 bases and J shed 8 bases, with 12 bases lying between them. Germline assignment: CDR1 SGHVS and CDR2 FQNEAQ. The CDR3 sequence is 12 residues long. As DNA, the CDR3 is TGTGCCAGCAGCCGCAACAGGGACGGCTACACCTTC. Protein product: CASSRNRDGYTF.

The CDR3 nucleotides are TGTGCCTCCCAACAGGTGGAGAGGCCCCAGCATTTT. Residues: CASQQVERPQHF. This sequence joins TRBV6-1 and TRBJ1-5; possibly TRBD1 for D (5 bases). Trimming left V 11 bases short and J 9 bases short, with 17 bases between. The CDR3 spans 12 residues. Germline V gene data show CDR1 as MNHNS and CDR2 as SASEGT.

This clonotype was counted at least ten times. This chain connects TRBV7-3 to TRBJ2-1; TRBD2 agrees at 13 bases. Trimming removed 5 bases from V and 2 bases from J; junction bases left unmatched: 12. This CDR3 contains 19 residues. The germline V gene encodes CDR1 SGHTA and CDR2 FQGTGA. The CDR3 DNA follows: TGTGCCAGCAGCCTCGGACTAGCGGGAGATGTAGGGCCCTACAATGAGCAGTTCTTC. Its protein product is CASSLGLAGDVGPYNEQFF.

There are many counts of this clonotype. The rearrangement uses TRBV6-1 and TRBJ2-7, with TRBD1 matching 8 bases. This CDR3 contains 12 residues. Germline values: CDR1 MNHNS, CDR2 SASEGT. V shed 6 bases and J 6 bases; nucleotides not matched to a gene: 4. The CDR3 DNA reads as TGTGCCAGCAGGCGAACAGGGGGCGAGCAGTACTTC. It encodes CASRRTGGEQYF.

This clonotype was seen a handful of times. The chain uses TRBV18 and TRBJ2-5, with 9 nucleotides matching TRBD2. In germline, CDR1 is KGHSH, CDR2 LQKENI. CDR3 length: 15 amino acids. V lost 5 bases to trimming and J lost 5 bases; unmatched junction nucleotides: 9. The CDR3 region is CASSTAGGPGETQYF. Here the CDR3 DNA reads TGTGCCAGCTCAACGGCGGGAGGGCCCGGCGAGACCCAGTACTTC.

This clonotype was found many times. The chain links TRBV12-3 or TRBV12-4 to TRBJ2-7, with 7 bases identical to TRBD2. V lost 2 bases to trimming and J lost 2 bases; unmatched junction nucleotides: 9. The CDR3 has 16 amino acids. Written as DNA, the CDR3 is TGTGCCAGCAGTTTAAGGGAAGCGGGGACCCCCTACGAGCAGTACTTC. Amino acids: CASSLREAGTPYEQYF.

This clonotype was found a few times. The CDR3 loop reads CASSSTSGGTVSPLYF. The CDR3 bases are TGTGCCAGCAGTTCCACTAGCGGGGGGACCGTTTCCCCTCTGTATTTT. The chain couples TRBV5-6 to TRBJ2-3, with 12 bases that match TRBD2. V shed 5 bases, J shed 14 bases, and the junction held 18 bases outside the gene matches. The germline V gene encodes CDR1 SGHDT and CDR2 YYEEEE. This CDR3 region has 16 residues.

This clonotype was seen many times. The CDR3 here is CASSQGEMAFF. As DNA, the CDR3 is TGTGCCAGCAGCCAAGGGGAAATGGCTTTCTTT. This rearrangement joins TRBV3-1 to TRBJ1-1, with D unresolved. The CDR3 spans 11 residues. V was clipped by 1 base and J by 11 bases, with 8 bases between them. CDR1 and CDR2 from the germline V gene are LGHDT and YNNKEL (reference sequence).

In the case of this clonotype: With a much larger clone just one base away, this may be a read error. The genes are TRBV27 and TRBJ2-3; 8 bases map to TRBD2. Germline assignment: CDR1 MNHEY and CDR2 SMNVEV (reference sequence). This CDR3 contains 17 residues. V dropped 1 base and J dropped 4; count of bases not matched to a gene: 10. CDR3 protein: CASSLWASGRGADTQYF. The CDR3 nucleotides read TGTGCCAGCAGTTTATGGGCTAGCGGGCGTGGGGCAGATACGCAGTATTTT.

This clonotype was counted only a few times. The rearrangement links TRBV12-3 or TRBV12-4 to TRBJ1-5; no firm D call. CDR3 length: 15 amino acids. V was cut by 4 bases and J by 1 base, with 11 bases left in between. Here the CDR3 DNA reads TGTGCCAGCAGTTCAAGGGTCGGGAGCAATCAGCCCCAGCATTTT. It codes for CASSSRVGSNQPQHF.

This clonotype has at least ten counts. The rearrangement uses TRBV29-1 and TRBJ2-1; D possibly corresponds to TRBD2 (5 bases). This CDR3 is 15 amino acids long. Deletions cut 4 bases from V and 4 bases from J, with 17 bases between. Germline lookup yields CDR1 SQVTM and CDR2 ANQGSEA. The CDR3 is CSVGGQFEGYNEQFF. In nucleotides, the CDR3 is TGCAGCGTTGGAGGTCAGTTTGAGGGTTACAATGAGCAGTTCTTC.

Note on this clonotype: This may stem from a read error, because a much larger clone lies one nucleotide away. The rearrangement links TRBV12-3 or TRBV12-4 to TRBJ2-5, with a possible D match to TRBD1 (6 bases). V lost 5 bases and J 4 bases, leaving 11 bases between the germline ends. CDR3 length: 13 residues. DNA for the CDR3: TGTGCCAGCAGTGACAGGCTTGGAGAGACCCAGTACTTC. Its protein product is CASSDRLGETQYF.

This clonotype came up many times. The chain uses TRBV20-1 and TRBJ2-2; no reliable D call. From germline, CDR1 is DFQATT and CDR2 SNEGSKA (reference sequence). The CDR3 is made up of 14 amino acids. Trimming left V 0 bases short and J 1 base short, with 6 bases between. CDR3 region: CSARDNMNTGELFF. In DNA, the CDR3 is TGCAGTGCTAGAGATAATATGAACACCGGGGAGCTGTTTTTT.

This clonotype came up many times. The chain is built from TRBV11-3 and TRBJ2-2, with TRBD1 identical over 8 bases. The CDR3 runs 16 residues. Germline V CDR1 and CDR2: SGHNT, YENEEA. The V segment lost 3 bases and the J segment 3 bases; nucleotides outside the gene matches: 6. The CDR3 loop is CASSFSGGSYTGELFF. The DNA for the CDR3 is TGTGCCAGCAGCTTCTCAGGGGGCTCCTACACCGGGGAGCTGTTTTTT.

V usage is TRBV27 and J usage is TRBJ2-3; D is uncertain. CDR3 length equals 12 residues. Germline V CDR1 and CDR2: MNHEY, SMNVEV (reference sequence). V lost 4 bases and J 6 bases, leaving 8 bases between the germline ends. CDR3 sequence: CASSSLSDTQYF. The CDR3 DNA reads as TGTGCCAGCAGTTCCCTTTCTGATACGCAGTATTTT.

The gene calls are TRBV25-1 and TRBJ2-5, with 8 bases that match TRBD2. From germline, CDR1 is MGHDK and CDR2 SYGVNS. V was pared by 4 bases and J by 4 bases, with 8 bases of the junction left unmatched. The CDR3 is made up of 15 amino acids. CDR3 residues: CASSVSLAGGETQYF. DNA for the CDR3: TGTGCCAGCAGTGTCTCTCTAGCGGGTGGAGAGACCCAGTACTTC.

This clonotype was found many times. The chain uses TRBV10-3 and TRBJ1-1; D not certain. Trimming took off 7 bases at V and 2 bases at J, with 11 bases between the two ends. The CDR3 extends over 13 amino acids. Looked up from germline, CDR1 is ENHRY and CDR2 is SYGVKD. CDR3 sequence (DNA): TGTGCCATCATTGCAGCGGCCAACACTGAAGCTTTCTTT. It yields the protein CAIIAAANTEAFF.

This clonotype was seen many times. The V call is TRBV20-1, the J call TRBJ1-2, with 7 nucleotides matching TRBD1. Germline V gives CDR1 DFQATT, CDR2 SNEGSKA (reference sequence). The CDR3 runs 13 residues. The trim removed 6 bases at V and 4 bases at J, leaving 8 bases unmatched. The CDR3, as DNA: TGCAGTGCCCACAGGGGTCTTAGCTATGGCTACACCTTC. This gives the protein CSAHRGLSYGYTF.

This clonotype was found a few times. The chain has TRBV10-3 and TRBJ2-2, with D perhaps TRBD2 (6 bases). Germline CDR1 ENHRY, CDR2 SYGVKD. CDR3 length equals 17 residues. The V and J ends lost 5 bases and 0 bases respectively, with 16 bases between them. CDR3 bases: TGTGCCATCAGTAGCGGTAGCGGCAAATCGAACACCGGGGAGCTGTTTTTT. This encodes CAISSGSGKSNTGELFF.

This clonotype was counted ten times or more. The rearrangement links TRBV9 to TRBJ2-7; no clear D gene. Looked up from germline, CDR1 is SGDLS and CDR2 is YYNGEE. This CDR3 is 13 amino acids long. Trimming stripped 3 bases from V and 7 bases from J, with 14 bases between. CDR3 nucleotide sequence: TGTGCCAGCAGCGATCGACCCCCTGGGGAGCAGTACTTC. Protein sequence: CASSDRPPGEQYF.

This clonotype has a count of ten or more. The V and J genes are TRBV20-1 and TRBJ1-1; D is uncertain. The germline CDR1 and CDR2 sequences are DFQATT and SNEGSKA (reference sequence). This CDR3 spans 13 amino acids. With 3 bases removed from V and 0 bases from J, the gap between germline ends came to 8 bases. The DNA of the CDR3 is TGCAGTGCTAGGAGCGGTGTGAACACTGAAGCTTTCTTT. Translation gives CSARSGVNTEAFF.